This paragraph covers one T cell receptor beta chain sequence. Antigen: not known. Produced via immunoSEQ multiplex PCR; TCRdb's table is partial and in-frame only. Here the sample spans 30,000 or so clones, 82% being singletons. This specimen comes from a study of regulatory dendritic cells for organ transplantation. Study-level points and caveats: Of resting T cell subsets, memory CD8+ had the most alloreactive clonotypes. Memory CD8+ T cells were the most oligoclonal; naive cells were highly diverse.

This CDR3 has 15 residues. With 6 bases clipped from V and 0 bases from J, the junction kept 1 base outside the gene matches. Germline V gene lookup returns CDR1 LNHDA and CDR2 SQIVND (reference sequence). The sample comprised naive CD8+ T cells from blood. Indicated subset: CD45RA+ naive T cells. The chain recombines TRBV19 with TRBJ1-6; 8 positions agree with TRBD1. The source is a human donor in good health. Written as DNA, the CDR3 is TGTGCCAGTAGCGGACAGGGCTCCTATAATTCACCCCTCCACTTT. Its protein product is CASSGQGSYNSPLHF.